A single sample is the source of the 20 T cell receptor beta chains below, sequenced in a study of control samples from healthy donors and cancer patients. The protocol was immunoSEQ multiplex PCR, while the TCRdb copy is restricted to in-frame clones and leaves out a portion. The sample includes approximately 150,000 clones, less than 95% of them seen just once. The sample taken for sequencing was PBMCs. The receptors were gathered from a man aged 60-69 years with colorectal cancer.

The DNA of the CDR3 is TGTGCCAGCAGCTTCGGGATTGAACTTGAAGCTTTCTTT. Translated: CASSFGIELEAFF. The chain is built from TRBV5-6 and TRBJ1-1; unclear D gene. The CDR3 extends over 13 amino acids. In germline, CDR1 is SGHDT, CDR2 YYEEEE. V was trimmed by 2 bases and J by 7 bases, leaving 12 bases between them. The full variable domain, in which reference TRBV5-6 and TRBJ1-1 provide the parts outside the CDR3, is DAGVTQSPTHLIKTRGQQVTLRCSPKSGHDTVSWYQQALGQGPQFIFQYYEEEERQRGNFPDRFSGHQFPNYSSELNVNALLLGDSALYLCASSFGIELEAFFGQGTRLTVV.

The V and J genes are TRBV18 and TRBJ1-2; the D gene is possibly TRBD1 (6 bases). This CDR3 is built from 16 residues. Germline CDR1 reads KGHSH; CDR2 reads LQKENI. The ends were cut back, 0 bases at V and 6 bases at J, with 17 bases in the middle. CDR3 residues: CASSPPNGGSNDGYTF. CDR3 coding DNA: TGTGCCAGCTCACCACCGAATGGGGGCTCCAACGATGGCTACACCTTC. The full variable domain, its missing parts supplied by reference TRBV18 and TRBJ1-2, is NAGVMQNPRHLVRRRGQEARLRCSPMKGHSHVYWYRQLPEEGLKFMVYLQKENIIDESGMPKERFSAEFPKEGPSILRIQQVVRGDSAAYFCASSPPNGGSNDGYTFGSGTRLTVV.

The chain uses TRBV18 and TRBJ1-1, with TRBD1 as a possible D gene (5 bases). The length of the CDR3 is 15 residues. The V end lost 3 bases, the J end lost 2 bases, and 13 bases lay between the germline ends. CDR1 is KGHSH, CDR2 LQKENI, per germline. CDR3 DNA sequence: TGTGCCAGCTCACCCCCGGGGGGGGGAAACACTGAAGCTTTCTTT. Translated: CASSPPGGGNTEAFF.

The chain uses TRBV2 and TRBJ2-5, with D unresolved. Germline loops: CDR1 SNHLY, CDR2 FYNNEI. This CDR3 spans 14 amino acids. Deletions cut 3 bases from V and 0 bases from J, with 8 bases between. The CDR3 nucleotides are TGTGCCAGCAGTGATGGGCCGCACCAAGAGACCCAGTACTTC. Its translation: CASSDGPHQETQYF.

This chain joins TRBV19 and TRBJ1-5; D not certain. Trimming removed 1 base from V and 0 bases from J, with 7 bases in between. This CDR3 is built from 15 residues. Germline CDR1 and CDR2: LNHDA and SQIVND (reference sequence). The CDR3 region is CASSIASLSNQPQHF. CDR3 DNA sequence: TGTGCCAGTAGTATAGCGAGCCTTAGCAATCAGCCCCAGCATTTT. Full variable domain (rest looked up from reference TRBV19 and TRBJ1-5): DGGITQSPKYLFRKEGQNVTLSCEQNLNHDAMYWYRQDPGQGLRLIYYSQIVNDFQKGDIAEGYSVSREKKESFPLTVTSAQKNPTAFYLCASSIASLSNQPQHFGDGTRLSIL.

The count of this clone is one. This chain joins TRBV4-2 and TRBJ2-1, with unresolved D. The germline gives CDR1 LGHNA, CDR2 YNFKEQ. The CDR3 runs to 12 residues. Trimming removed 1 base at V and 6 bases at J, with 4 bases between. This CDR3 is CASSQVGNEQFF. DNA of the CDR3: TGTGCCAGCAGCCAAGTAGGCAATGAGCAGTTCTTC.

V gene TRBV12-3 or TRBV12-4 combines with J gene TRBJ1-5; tentative D call: TRBD1 (5 bases). The CDR3 consists of 13 residues. V lost 0 bases, J lost 7 bases, and 7 bases lay in between. CDR3 sequence (DNA): TGTGCCAGCAGTTTAGCCAGGGTACAGCCCCAGCATTTT. It translates to CASSLARVQPQHF.

This clone was recorded only once. This sequence joins TRBV10-2 and TRBJ1-2, with TRBD1 matching over 10 bases. CDR1 is WSHSY, CDR2 SAAADI, per germline. The CDR3 length is 16 residues. V lost 3 bases, J lost 3 bases, and 7 bases stayed unmatched. The CDR3 DNA reads TGCGCCAGCAGTGAACTGACAGGGGGCTGGTACTATGGCTACACCTTC. It is translated as CASSELTGGWYYGYTF.

This chain links TRBV19 with TRBJ2-1, with TRBD2 matching over 8 bases. The J segment lost 2 bases and the V segment lost 5 bases, leaving 14 bases of the junction unmatched. The germline V gene encodes CDR1 LNHDA and CDR2 SQIVND (reference sequence). This CDR3 is 18 amino acids long. The CDR3 is CASSVDRYRGGPYNEQFF. CDR3 nucleotides: TGTGCCAGTAGTGTTGACAGATACCGGGGGGGTCCCTACAATGAGCAGTTCTTC.

The chain carries TRBV7-9 and TRBJ1-6; the match to TRBD1 covers 12 bases. Germline V CDR1 and CDR2: SEHNR, FQNEAQ (reference sequence). The CDR3 runs to 17 residues. V shed 3 bases, J shed 16 bases, and the junction held 16 bases outside the gene matches. The CDR3 protein is CASSLGGTGGTLGKLHF. CDR3 bases: TGTGCCAGCAGCTTGGGCGGGACAGGGGGCACTCTCGGAAAACTCCACTTT.

V and J are TRBV18 and TRBJ1-2; perhaps TRBD1 as D (6 bases). This CDR3 spans 14 amino acids. Trimming took 5 bases from V and 6 from J, leaving 16 bases between them. From germline, CDR1 is KGHSH and CDR2 LQKENI. The CDR3 spells CASSSQPRGDGYTF. As DNA, the CDR3 is TGTGCCAGCTCATCGCAACCCAGGGGCGATGGCTACACCTTC.

The rearrangement links TRBV30 to TRBJ2-3, with D possibly TRBD2 on 5 matching bases. The CDR3 consists of 13 residues. Trimming took 0 bases from V and 2 from J, leaving 6 bases between them. CDR1 is GTSNPN and CDR2 is SVGIG in the germline V gene (reference sequence). The CDR3 coding sequence is TGTGCCTGGAGTGTTAGCGCCACAGATACGCAGTATTTT. Its protein is CAWSVSATDTQYF.

The chain recombines TRBV19 with TRBJ2-3; D remains unclear. This CDR3 region has 14 residues. Per the germline V gene, CDR1 is LNHDA and CDR2 is SQIVND (reference sequence). Trimming shortened V by 3 bases and J by 4 bases, and 11 bases separated the two germline ends. The CDR3 protein is CASSMSGRADTQYF. Written as DNA, the CDR3 is TGTGCCAGTAGTATGTCCGGGCGCGCAGATACGCAGTATTTT.

The genes are TRBV3-1 (or the pseudogene TRBV3-2) and TRBJ2-5, with 7 bases lining up with TRBD1. There are 13 residues in the CDR3. After removal of 8 bases from V and 2 bases from J, the junction contained 5 bases not matched to a gene. CDR1 and CDR2 from the germline V gene are LGHDT and YNNKEL (reference sequence). CDR3 amino acids: CASQRGLQETQYF. CDR3 nucleotides: TGTGCCAGCCAAAGGGGGCTACAAGAGACCCAGTACTTC.

The chain uses TRBV5-4 and TRBJ2-3; D remains unclear. The germline gives CDR1 SGHNT, CDR2 YYREEE (reference sequence). The CDR3 contains 14 residues. Trimming took off 3 bases at V and 6 bases at J, with 14 bases between the two ends. The CDR3 DNA follows: TGTGCCAGCAGCTGGAACTCCCCATCGGATACGCAGTATTTT. Its protein product is CASSWNSPSDTQYF.

This clone turned up a few times. The V and J genes are TRBV30 and TRBJ1-6, with D hard to call. V gave up 3 bases and J gave up 1 base, with 19 bases separating them. Germline CDR1 is GTSNPN and CDR2 is SVGIG (reference sequence). This CDR3 has 18 residues. The CDR3 DNA follows: TGTGCCTGGAGGGATGGGCAGGTAGCAAGTTCCTATAATTCACCCCTCCACTTT. Amino acids: CAWRDGQVASSYNSPLHF. Supplemented by reference TRBV30 and TRBJ1-6, the full variable domain reads SQTIHQWPATLVQPVGSPLSLECTVEGTSNPNLYWYRQAAGRGLQLLFYSVGIGQISSEVPQNLSASRPQDRQFILSSKKLLLSDSGFYLCAWRDGQVASSYNSPLHFGNGTRLTVT.

The rearrangement joins TRBV24-1 to TRBJ2-3, with 9 bases aligning to TRBD1. This CDR3 is 15 amino acids long. V gave up 4 bases and J gave up 3 bases; unmatched junction bases: 4. Germline values: CDR1 KGHDR, CDR2 SFDVKD. CDR3 DNA: TGTGCCACCAGTGAAGAACAGGGGGCAACAGATACGCAGTATTTT. Translated, it gives CATSEEQGATDTQYF.

This clone was detected a few times. The CDR3 region is CASSQEGTSGNTIYF. CDR3 DNA: TGTGCCAGCAGCCAAGAAGGGACCTCCGGAAACACCATATATTTT. The rearrangement uses TRBV3-1 (or the pseudogene TRBV3-2) and TRBJ1-3; the D gene is possibly TRBD1 (5 bases). V was pared by 0 bases and J by 4 bases, with 10 bases between. Germline V gene lookup returns CDR1 LGHDT and CDR2 YNNKEL (reference sequence). The CDR3 spans 15 residues.

The chain is built from TRBV10-3 and TRBJ1-5, with a weak D call TRBD1 (6 bases). The CDR3 consists of 11 residues. The germline gives CDR1 ENHRY, CDR2 SYGVKD. V lost 2 bases to trimming and J lost 11 bases, with 7 bases between them. CDR3 sequence (DNA): TGTGCCATCAGTGAGGCAGGGGCCCAGCATTTT. Amino acid sequence: CAISEAGAQHF.

The CDR3 reads CASSWDRVTDTQYF. The CDR3 DNA is TGCGCCAGCAGCTGGGACAGGGTGACAGATACGCAGTATTTT. This chain uses TRBV5-1 with TRBJ2-3; the match to TRBD1 covers 9 bases. CDR1 is SGHRS and CDR2 is YFSETQ in the germline V gene. This CDR3 region has 14 residues. Losses at the gene ends were 3 bases for V and 3 bases for J; bases not matched to a gene: 2.